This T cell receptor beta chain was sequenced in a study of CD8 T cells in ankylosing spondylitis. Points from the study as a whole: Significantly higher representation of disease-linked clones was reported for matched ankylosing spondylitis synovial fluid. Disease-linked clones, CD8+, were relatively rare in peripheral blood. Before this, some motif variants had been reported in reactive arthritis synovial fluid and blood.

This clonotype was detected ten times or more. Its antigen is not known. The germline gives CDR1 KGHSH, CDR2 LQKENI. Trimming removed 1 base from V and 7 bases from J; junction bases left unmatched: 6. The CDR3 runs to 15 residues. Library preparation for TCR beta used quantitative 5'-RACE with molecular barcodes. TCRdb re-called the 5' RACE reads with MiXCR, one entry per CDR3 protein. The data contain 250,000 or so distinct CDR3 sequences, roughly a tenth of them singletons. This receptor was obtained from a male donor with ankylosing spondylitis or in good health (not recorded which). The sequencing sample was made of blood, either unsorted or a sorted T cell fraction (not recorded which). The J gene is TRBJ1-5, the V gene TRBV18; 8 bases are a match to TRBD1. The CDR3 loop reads CASSPLGTGGQPQHF. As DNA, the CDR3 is TGTGCCAGCTCACCACTCGGGACAGGAGGCCAGCCCCAGCATTTT.